The clone carrying this T cell receptor (beta chain) is a singleton in its sample. This sample was included in a study of PD-L1 blockade in urothelial cancer. The CDR3 consists of 15 residues. Germline lookup yields CDR1 SGDLS and CDR2 YYNGEE. V gave up 2 bases and J gave up 6 bases; unmatched junction bases: 7. The protocol was immunoSEQ multiplex PCR, while the TCRdb copy is restricted to in-frame clones and leaves out a portion. There are tens of thousands of clones in the sample; almost 85% occur only once, and approximately 3.5% lies in the top ten. The source of this sequence is a man between 65 and 85 years old with urothelial cancer. The specimen comprised PBMCs, sampled around atezolizumab (anti-PD-L1) treatment. This chain links TRBV9 with TRBJ2-3, with 9 bases aligning to TRBD2. The CDR3 protein is CASSVRRGGPDTQYF. CDR3 nucleotide sequence: TGTGCCAGCAGCGTGAGGCGGGGGGGCCCGGATACGCAGTATTTT.